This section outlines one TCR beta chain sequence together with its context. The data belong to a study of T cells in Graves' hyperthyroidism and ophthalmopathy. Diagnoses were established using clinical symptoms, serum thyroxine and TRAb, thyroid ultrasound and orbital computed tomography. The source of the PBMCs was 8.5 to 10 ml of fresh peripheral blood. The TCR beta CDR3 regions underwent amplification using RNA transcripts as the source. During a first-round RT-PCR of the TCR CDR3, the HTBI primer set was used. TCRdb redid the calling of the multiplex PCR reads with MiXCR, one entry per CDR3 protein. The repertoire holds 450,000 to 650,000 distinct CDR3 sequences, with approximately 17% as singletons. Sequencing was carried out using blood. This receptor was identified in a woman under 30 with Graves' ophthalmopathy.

This CDR3 reads CASSVEEGGGQFF. CDR3 bases: TGTGCCAGCAGCGTAGAGGAAGGGGGGGGGCAGTTCTTC. V usage is TRBV9 and J usage is TRBJ2-1; TRBD2 is a possible D gene (7 bases). V was clipped by 0 bases and J by 12 bases, with 13 bases between them. This CDR3 contains 13 residues. CDR1 is SGDLS and CDR2 is YYNGEE in the germline V gene.